This TCR beta chain was sequenced for a study of cytomegalovirus exposure and HLA in healthy donors (dated by TCRdb to about 2017). For the wider study: An earlier analysis of about 530 of the donors reported approximately 260 Gb of sequence data and around 110 million unique TCR beta sequences obtained from 150 million to 200 million T cells. Along with the approximately 650-subject first cohort, a separate validation cohort of more than 90 different subjects was used. Among some 400 genotyped donors of the cohort, an average of approximately 240,000 unique TCR beta nucleotide sequences was sequenced per donor, of which roughly 17% were non-productive. Approximately 330 gigabases of sequencing data and around 80 million unique TCR sequences made up an early release that covered fewer than 650 HLA-typed donors. The aim of the study was to test whether cataloging public T cell receptors could identify signatures of past pathogen exposure. An earlier analysis of 587 of the donors used high-throughput TCR beta sequencing to judge whether each TCR beta V gene segment behaved as functional or pseudogenic. In the later analysis, no new phenotypic data were used to find candidate immune exposures; instead, reliance was placed on TCR beta sequences and their occurrence across donors. The study combined high-throughput TCR immunosequencing, statistical association of individual TCRs with disease status, and machine learning to predict cytomegalovirus infection status. Genome-wide SNP genotypes for about three fifths of the roughly 670 donors were used in a later genetic analysis, which treated that subset as a discovery cohort. Both class I and class II loci were covered by HLA typing, at four-digit resolution. Because of strong linkage in the cohort, a few DR-DQ haplotypes were treated as single units for association and clustering. All discovery cohort repertoires had been generated using a single sequencing platform. Among the roughly 400 genotyped donors, 81% belonged to the genetic ancestry cluster associated with self-reported Caucasian donors. The number of typed donors differed by locus: roughly 620-630 for A, B, C, DRB1 and DQB1; some 500 for DQA1; over 600 for DPA1; and about 470 for DPB1. Donor age, sex, ethnicity and CMV serostatus were compiled together with the repertoire data. Using immunosequencing, the study profiled T cell repertoires from 500 to 800 subjects and related those repertoires to cytomegalovirus serostatus. A later analysis re-examined previously published TCR beta repertoires from several hundred donors and added high-resolution HLA genotyping to investigate patterns of TCR occurrence. The investigation overall reported the following: V-gene and J-gene trimming of TCR beta chains was associated with a missense DCLRE1C variant in a later genetic analysis, and the association was replicated in an independent cohort. In a later analysis, the rate of TCR association differed among HLA loci, with DRB1 alleles having the most associated TCRs and HLA-C alleles having the fewest. Correlated functional status among segregating V segments might be attributable to linkage disequilibrium, but an unknown experimental factor could not be ruled out. A later analysis found that most CMV-associated TCR beta chains appeared HLA-restricted, with HLA associations seemingly driven largely by CMV exposure. The cohort was sequenced for TCR beta chains only, and without alpha or paired-chain data the features that could be detected were limited. CMV serostatus was the only immune exposure information available for the cohort. In a later genetic analysis, fewer N-insertions in productive TCRs were reported among donors in an Asian-associated ancestry cluster than the roughly 640-donor mean. The classifier was reported to diagnose cytomegalovirus status with high specificity and sensitivity in both the original cohort and the validation cohort. The study listed 150 to 200 TCR beta chains as associated with cytomegalovirus. Across donors, most TCR sequences were observed very rarely, whereas some public TCRs were present in many individuals. Because HLA typing was missing for some donors at each locus, association tests included only the typed subset. According to the authors, the approach could potentially be generalized to other disease states and immunological phenotypes. In a later analysis, several top co-occurrence clusters were reported to appear linked to parvovirus B19, influenza, CMV and Epstein-Barr virus. Some IMGT-functional V segments, including TRBV6-2 and TRBV6-3, could not be told apart with the 87-base-pair reads, so those segments were excluded. Specific HLA alleles were associated with 16,951 TCR beta sequences at a false discovery rate of 0.05 in a later analysis. When HLA alleles, especially DR and DQ, strongly co-occurred, TCR associations were difficult to assign to individual alleles. The earlier analysis of about 600 of the donors excluded roughly 16 rarely observed V segments, including chromosome 9 orphons, because counts were too low. In an earlier analysis of around 600 of the donors, most TCR beta V segments were observed in productive rearrangements about 90% or about 30% of the time, broadly matching IMGT annotations. A further reported finding was that TCR beta sequences accurately predicted the HLA-A and HLA-B alleles for most subjects in the first cohort. The presence/absence analyses assumed that sequencing depth was roughly uniform across donors, and that assumption may not be true. A cluster of highly shared sequence variants was judged likely to be a technical artifact of the sequencing pipeline. In vitro tests confirmed that three of the cytomegalovirus-associated TCR beta chains recognize cytomegalovirus antigens. Compared with equally common non-associated chains, HLA-associated TCR beta chains in a later analysis were more clonally expanded and had lower generation probabilities.

The CDR3 contains 13 residues, cysteine and phenylalanine counted. CDR3 DNA only is kept here, 39 bases in frame from base 1. The V and J ends are trimmed by 1 base and 6 bases, leaving 10 bases between them. As encoded in the germline V gene, CDR1 is SGHVS while CDR2 is FNYEAQ. In total, around 600 healthy bone marrow donors made up the cohort. All cohort members were sampled while nominally healthy, although unrecorded immune exposures were likely present. The donor was CMV seronegative and was included in the group of several hundred seronegative cohort members. Each donor provided a peripheral blood sample, and peripheral blood mononuclear cells were used for TCR beta sequencing. The Qiagen DNeasy Blood Extraction Kit was used to extract genomic DNA from the blood cell samples. Library preparation employed the immunoSEQ multiplex PCR assay. For the multiplex PCR, a mixture combining 60 forward primers for TCR Vbeta segments and 13 reverse primers for TCR Jbeta segments was used. Amplification of the CDR3 region of rearranged TCR beta genes was performed with a multiplex PCR assay on genomic DNA. The amplified TCR beta libraries were sequenced on the Illumina HiSeq System as 87-base-pair reads. The paper's data handling went like this. A later analysis tallied roughly 78 million unique TCR beta chains across the 700 or so repertoires, and some 10 million of those chains were shared by two or more donors. Raw reads were error-corrected and collapsed into unique sequences by a nearest-neighbor algorithm in which closely related sequences were merged to remove PCR and sequencing errors. CDR3 sequences were aligned to IMGT reference sequences to assign V, D and J gene segments. Each retained sequence needed at least a six-nucleotide match to both a V gene segment and a J gene segment. A rearrangement counted as productive if the CDR3 had no stop codons and remained in frame with V and J, and every other rearrangement counted as non-productive. CDR3 was defined by IMGT convention, running from the second conserved V-encoded cysteine to the conserved J-encoded phenylalanine. The earlier analysis of about 560 of the donors excluded any sequence lacking an unambiguous match to a single V gene segment. An earlier analysis of a few hundred of the donors classified V segments as functional when productive rearrangements were above 56.7% and as segregating when the standard deviation between donors was above 5%. A statistical classification framework was built to diagnose cytomegalovirus status from the catalog of TCR beta chain sequences. In a later analysis, TCR nucleotide sequences were compared against IMGT/GENE-DB human TR gene sequences so that V and J genes could be assigned. Using the TCRdist pipeline, a later analysis assigned CDR3 sequences along with most-parsimonious VDJ recombination scenarios. A later analysis defined each TCR beta chain by its CDR3 amino acid sequence plus V-gene family, and excluded reads lacking a unique V-gene family. To address suspected cross-contamination and a sequencing artifact, a later analysis removed around 590 highly shared, low-generation-probability nucleotide sequences. For each public chain, a later analysis derived a clonal expansion index from normalized ranks of inferred template counts within each repertoire. Generation probabilities in a later analysis came from a VDJ recombination model fitted to out-of-frame rearrangements, and those results were checked against IGoR. In a later analysis, TCR-TCR, TCR-HLA and TCR-CMV co-occurrence was scored with hypergeometric tests, and a repertoire-size bias correction was applied to TCR pairs. A later analysis estimated false discovery rates by permuting HLA or CMV assignments 20 times. A later analysis grouped co-occurring TCRs with DBSCAN, adding TCRdist sequence similarity when clustering within HLA-allele-positive subsets. For co-occurrence clustering, repertoires with fewer than 30,000 or more than 120,000 public chains were excluded, along with five or six repertoires with anomalous nucleotide sharing. The source is immuneACCESS, and TCRdb retained only in-frame sequences with V and J called. Part of the clones is not carried over; for the studies checked, unresolved V genes explain less than half of this, and the remainder is unexplained. That table furnishes V, J and clone size, whereas the DNA furnished D and trimming. For this sample, the table gives tens of thousands of clones. The ten largest clones add up to approximately 4% of the sample.

A remark on this clone: The antigen it recognizes is unknown.

Recombination connected TRBV7-6 to TRBJ2-7; the D gene cannot be resolved reliably. The sequence came from a young woman in good health and CMV-seronegative. Input material: PBMCs. In nucleotide form, the sequence is TGTGCCAGCAGCTTAGGGTCCGGGTCCGAGCAGTACTTC. It codes for CASSLGSGSEQYF.